Presented here are 30 T cell receptor beta chains from one specimen sequenced in a study of early T cells in non-severe SARS-CoV-2 infection. MiXCR was run by TCRdb on the 5' RACE reads, yielding one entry per CDR3 protein. Of roughly 80,000 distinct CDR3 sequences in the sample, 11% to 15% were seen once. The sequencing input was whole blood. These receptors originate from an adult who was a healthcare worker with PCR-confirmed SARS-CoV-2 infection or an uninfected control (not recorded which).

This clonotype was counted only a few times. The J gene is TRBJ2-1, the V gene TRBV30; a possible D gene is TRBD2 (6 bases). The CDR3 runs 18 residues. V shed 5 bases and J shed 0 bases, with 23 bases lying between them. Germline CDR1 and CDR2: GTSNPN and SVGIG (reference sequence). The CDR3 nucleotides are TGTGCCTGGGCCCCCCGAGCGGGTATAACGAGCTCCTACAATGAGCAGTTCTTC. This sequence encodes CAWAPRAGITSSYNEQFF.

This clonotype was observed a handful of times. The J gene is TRBJ1-4, the V gene TRBV3-1; D gene unclear. Trimming left V 3 bases short and J 0 bases short, with 5 bases between. The CDR3 spans 14 residues. Per germline, CDR1 LGHDT and CDR2 YNNKEL (reference sequence). This CDR3 is CASSHDATNEKLFF. In DNA, the CDR3 is TGTGCCAGCAGCCATGATGCAACTAATGAAAAACTGTTTTTT.

There are many counts of this clonotype. The chain links TRBV20-1 to TRBJ2-7; D ambiguous. Deletions cut 2 bases from V and 7 bases from J, with 18 bases between. In germline, CDR1 is DFQATT, CDR2 SNEGSKA (reference sequence). The CDR3 spans 14 residues. CDR3 nucleotides: TGCAGTGCTAGACCCGACCGGTATCCTGGGGAGCAGTACTTC. This gives the protein CSARPDRYPGEQYF.

The CDR3 nucleotides read TGTGCCAGCAGCTCTAACAGGGGAGGCGCCAAAAACATTCAGTACTTC. Residues: CASSSNRGGAKNIQYF. V gene TRBV7-9 combines with J gene TRBJ2-4; tentative D call: TRBD1 (7 bases). Germline values: CDR1 SEHNR, CDR2 FQNEAQ (reference sequence). This CDR3 is built from 16 residues. V was pared by 4 bases and J by 1 base, with 14 bases between.

This clonotype was counted between two and nine times. This CDR3 is CASSLGGTGTYEQYF. CDR3 in DNA: TGCGCCAGCAGCTTGGGAGGGACAGGAACCTACGAGCAGTACTTC. The chain links TRBV5-1 to TRBJ2-7, with 8 bases that match TRBD1. In germline, CDR1 is SGHRS, CDR2 YFSETQ. The V gene end was trimmed by 0 bases and the J gene end by 2 bases; junction bases not matched to a gene: 4. This CDR3 region has 15 residues.

In this sample, this clonotype turned up many times. The V and J genes are TRBV29-1 and TRBJ2-3; TRBD1 matches 10 bases. With 4 bases clipped from V and 6 bases from J, the junction kept 1 base outside the gene matches. CDR1 is SQVTM, CDR2 ANQGSEA, per germline. The CDR3 runs 12 residues. The DNA for the CDR3 is TGCAGCGTTGGGGACAGGGGTGATACGCAGTATTTT. Its protein product is CSVGDRGDTQYF.

This clonotype was recorded at least ten times. V is TRBV12-3 or TRBV12-4 and J is TRBJ1-2; TRBD1 matches 8 bases. The CDR3 spans 13 residues. The J segment lost 4 bases and the V segment lost 5 bases, leaving 3 bases of the junction unmatched. The CDR3 loop reads CASSRQGFYGYTF. In DNA form, the CDR3 reads TGTGCCAGCAGTCGACAGGGGTTCTATGGCTACACCTTC.

The chain is built from TRBV4-2 and TRBJ2-5, with a tentative D call TRBD2 (5 bases). Germline CDR1 is LGHNA and CDR2 is YNFKEQ. Trimming removed 4 bases at V and 3 bases at J, with 21 bases between. This CDR3 comprises 17 residues. The CDR3 spells CASSPTADPGLKETQYF. CDR3 DNA: TGTGCCAGCAGCCCTACTGCTGATCCGGGATTGAAAGAGACCCAGTACTTC.

V gene TRBV6-5 combines with J gene TRBJ2-3; weak D call: TRBD1 (6 bases). This CDR3 is 14 amino acids long. The germline gives CDR1 MNHEY, CDR2 SVGAGI. The germline V and J ends were trimmed by 4 bases and 3 bases, with 11 bases remaining between them. This CDR3 reads CASSSAGQTDTQYF. CDR3 DNA sequence: TGTGCCAGCAGTTCGGCCGGACAGACAGATACGCAGTATTTT.

This clonotype appeared a few times. The chain joins TRBV2 to TRBJ1-1; D not certain. V was clipped by 2 bases and J by 5 bases, with 12 bases between them. Per the germline V gene, CDR1 is SNHLY and CDR2 is FYNNEI. This CDR3 is built from 14 residues. CDR3 DNA sequence: TGTGCCAGCAGTGAACGGCAGGAAGGGACTGAAGCTTTCTTT. It translates to CASSERQEGTEAFF.

This clonotype occurred a few times. The chain couples TRBV19 to TRBJ2-7, with unresolved D. The germline V gene encodes CDR1 LNHDA and CDR2 SQIVND (reference sequence). This CDR3 has 13 amino acids. V was trimmed by 5 bases and J by 0 bases, leaving 8 bases between them. The CDR3 loop is CASSAYNSYEQYF. The CDR3 nucleotides read TGTGCCAGTAGTGCTTACAACTCCTACGAGCAGTACTTC.

This clonotype was counted ten times or more. The V gene is TRBV4-2, the J gene TRBJ1-2, with 8 bases aligning to TRBD1. CDR3 length equals 14 residues. The V gene's germline CDR1 is LGHNA and CDR2 YNFKEQ. V shed 1 base and J 5 bases; nucleotides not matched to a gene: 3. CDR3 loop: CASSQGTGSYGYTF. CDR3 in DNA: TGTGCCAGCAGCCAAGGGACAGGGAGTTATGGCTACACCTTC.

At least ten counts were recorded for this clonotype. This chain joins TRBV5-1 and TRBJ2-7; D is ambiguous. V lost 0 bases to trimming and J lost 2 bases, with 12 bases between them. The CDR3 has 15 amino acids. Per the germline V gene, CDR1 is SGHRS and CDR2 is YFSETQ. DNA for the CDR3: TGCGCCAGCAGCTTGGTGGTGGCGGAGACCTACGAGCAGTACTTC. Amino acids: CASSLVVAETYEQYF.

The chain is built from TRBV2 and TRBJ2-2; 8 bases align to TRBD2. Trimming took 6 bases from V and 6 from J; bases not matched to a gene: 9. Germline CDR1 is SNHLY and CDR2 is FYNNEI. The CDR3 sequence is 15 residues long. The CDR3 DNA follows: TGTGCCAGCAGGGCTAGCGGGCCTAAAGCCGGGGAGCTGTTTTTT. Its protein is CASRASGPKAGELFF.

This clonotype appeared many times. The V call is TRBV7-8, the J call TRBJ2-3, with D perhaps TRBD2 (6 bases). The CDR3 contains 14 residues. V lost 3 bases and J lost 5, with 12 bases in between. Looked up from germline, CDR1 is SGHVS and CDR2 is FQNEAQ. The CDR3 nucleotides read TGTGCCAGCAGCTTCGGAGGGGCGGAAGATACGCAGTATTTT. Its protein is CASSFGGAEDTQYF.

In this sample, this clonotype turned up a few times. The genes are TRBV6-5 and TRBJ2-2; the D gene is possibly TRBD2 (6 bases). The CDR3 is 14 amino acids. CDR1 MNHEY and CDR2 SVGAGI come from the germline V gene. V was shortened by 6 bases and J by 5 bases, with 13 bases between the two germline ends. The CDR3 DNA reads TGTGCCAGCAGGTTCGGGAGAGATACCGGGGAGCTGTTTTTT. Its protein is CASRFGRDTGELFF.

The CDR3 loop is CASIYSSYNEQFF. The DNA for the CDR3 is TGTGCCAGCATCTACAGCTCCTACAATGAGCAGTTCTTC. This sequence joins TRBV2 and TRBJ2-1; D unclear. The CDR3 contains 13 residues. The germline CDR1 and CDR2 sequences are SNHLY and FYNNEI. V gave up 7 bases and J gave up 0 bases, with 7 bases separating them.

The V and J genes are TRBV7-9 and TRBJ1-1; D is uncertain. Per germline, CDR1 SEHNR and CDR2 FQNEAQ (reference sequence). The CDR3 spans 13 residues. Trimming took off 5 bases at V and 6 bases at J, with 13 bases between the two ends. CDR3 amino acids: CASSQPPDAEAFF. In DNA form, the CDR3 reads TGTGCCAGCAGCCAACCCCCCGACGCTGAAGCTTTCTTT.

This clonotype has a count of ten or more. This chain uses TRBV29-1 with TRBJ2-7; 7 nucleotides match TRBD1. Losses at the gene ends were 2 bases for V and 0 bases for J; bases not matched to a gene: 7. CDR3 length: 15 residues. Germline V gene data show CDR1 as SQVTM and CDR2 as ANQGSEA. This CDR3 is CSVEFPQGISYEQYF. The CDR3 DNA is TGCAGCGTTGAATTTCCACAGGGGATCTCCTACGAGCAGTACTTC.

The chain links TRBV10-2 to TRBJ1-1; perhaps TRBD1 as D (6 bases). This CDR3 is 13 amino acids long. Trimming took off 8 bases at V and 7 bases at J, with 17 bases between the two ends. Per the germline V gene, CDR1 is WSHSY and CDR2 is SAAADI. CDR3 bases: TGCGCCAGCTCCCCCGGGGGCTCGGGTGAAGCTTTCTTT. This gives the protein CASSPGGSGEAFF.

This clonotype was counted ten times or more. The chain couples TRBV7-9 to TRBJ2-7; D gene ambiguous. Trimming took off 10 bases at V and 0 bases at J, with 7 bases between the two ends. CDR3 length equals 11 residues. CDR1 is SEHNR, CDR2 FQNEAQ, per germline (reference sequence). In DNA, the CDR3 is TGTGCCACCGCTGCCTCCTACGAGCAGTACTTC. Protein: CATAASYEQYF.

The CDR3 reads CSARGLELDYGYTF. CDR3 bases: TGCAGTGCTAGGGGGTTAGAGTTAGACTATGGCTACACCTTC. This chain links TRBV20-1 with TRBJ1-2; D gene ambiguous. With 3 bases removed from V and 3 bases from J, the gap between germline ends came to 14 bases. The CDR3 runs to 14 residues. Germline-derived CDR1 and CDR2 are DFQATT and SNEGSKA (reference sequence).

This clonotype was detected many times. The gene calls are TRBV29-1 and TRBJ2-5; 7 bases line up with TRBD1. Trimming at V came to 6 bases and at J to 2 bases, leaving 3 bases not matched to a gene. CDR3 size: 12 residues. CDR1 is SQVTM, CDR2 ANQGSEA, per germline. For the CDR3, the DNA is TGCAGCGTCCAGACAGGGCAAGAGACCCAGTACTTC. Translating it yields CSVQTGQETQYF.

The V and J genes are TRBV11-3 and TRBJ2-1, with D perhaps TRBD2 (7 bases). Germline V gene sequence: CDR1 SGHNT, CDR2 YENEEA. The CDR3 runs to 12 residues. The germline V and J ends were trimmed by 9 bases and 9 bases, with 15 bases remaining between them. CDR3 in amino acids: CASSGGAGEQFF. The CDR3 nucleotides are TGTGCCAGTAGTGGGGGGGCTGGTGAGCAGTTCTTC.

This clonotype occurred a few times. The genes are TRBV7-9 and TRBJ2-5, with D possibly being TRBD1 or TRBD2 (6 bases each). With 1 base removed from V and 1 base from J, the gap between germline ends came to 16 bases. From germline, CDR1 is SEHNR and CDR2 FQNEAQ (reference sequence). CDR3 size: 17 residues. The CDR3 DNA reads as TGTGCCAGCAGCTTAGACCGGGGGCGAGTCATCCAAGAGACCCAGTACTTC. Translated, it gives CASSLDRGRVIQETQYF.

The rearrangement links TRBV29-1 to TRBJ2-3; D unresolved. V was trimmed by 2 bases and J by 3 bases, leaving 15 bases between them. This CDR3 is 15 amino acids long. Germline loops: CDR1 SQVTM, CDR2 ANQGSEA. CDR3 sequence reads: CSVEFDDTSTDTQYF. For the CDR3, the DNA is TGCAGCGTTGAATTTGATGACACCAGTACAGATACGCAGTATTTT.

This clonotype was counted only a few times. This chain joins TRBV29-1 and TRBJ1-1, with 8 nucleotides matching TRBD1. CDR1 and CDR2 from the germline V gene are SQVTM and ANQGSEA. J lost 3 bases, V lost 3 bases, and 6 bases had no gene match. This CDR3 region has 14 residues. The CDR3 spells CSVDRPGGHTEAFF. CDR3 sequence (DNA): TGCAGCGTTGATCGGCCAGGGGGCCACACTGAAGCTTTCTTT.

This clonotype showed up many times. The genes are TRBV6-1 and TRBJ1-5, with 8 bases lining up with TRBD1. The CDR3 loop spans 15 amino acids. The germline gives CDR1 MNHNS, CDR2 SASEGT. Trimming cost V 7 bases and J 1 base; bases outside gene matches: 6. The DNA of the CDR3 is TGTGCCAGCACCAGGACAGGGCTAAGCAATCAGCCCCAGCATTTT. It yields the protein CASTRTGLSNQPQHF.

This clonotype was counted between two and nine times. The chain links TRBV12-3 or TRBV12-4 to TRBJ2-1; 8 bases match TRBD1. The CDR3 spans 15 residues. Germline trimming cut 3 bases from V and 6 bases from J; bases unmatched to any gene: 7. The CDR3 nucleotides read TGTGCCAGCAGTTTGACAGGGGCGAGAAGCAATGAGCAGTTCTTC. Translation: CASSLTGARSNEQFF.

This clonotype was observed a handful of times. J is TRBJ2-1 and V is TRBV19; D unclear. The germline V gene encodes CDR1 LNHDA and CDR2 SQIVND (reference sequence). V lost 3 bases and J lost 6, with 9 bases in between. The CDR3 consists of 13 residues. The CDR3 here is CASSMTGPNEQFF. The CDR3 DNA follows: TGTGCCAGTAGTATGACTGGGCCCAATGAGCAGTTCTTC.